This TCR beta chain was obtained from a study of radiotherapy plus CTLA-4 blockade in lung cancer. Using immunoSEQ multiplex PCR, the repertoire was profiled, and TCRdb retains in-frame clones only, with some absent. The sample consists of tens of thousands of clones, 60% to 85% of them appearing once. The CDR3 length is 14 residues. V lost 0 bases and J 7 bases, leaving 10 bases between the germline ends. Germline CDR1 is SGHRS and CDR2 is YFSETQ. The genes are TRBV5-1 and TRBJ1-4; D is possibly TRBD1 (5 bases). This receptor was taken from a human donor with non-small cell lung cancer whose response to radiotherapy plus ipilimumab could not be evaluated. Some clones in this sample may be carry-over from other donors' samples. Sequenced here: peripheral blood, sampled from a patient treated with radiotherapy plus ipilimumab. The CDR3 region is CASSLGTGVEKLFF. The CDR3 region has the DNA TGCGCCAGCAGCTTGGGTACGGGGGTTGAAAAACTGTTTTTT.